What follows are 28 T cell receptor beta chains derived from one specimen sequenced in a study of T-cell memory formation after mild COVID-19 (dated by TCRdb to about 2021). Receptor amplification or capture employed 5' RACE. Sequencing was performed on an Illumina NovaSeq 6000. TCRdb's own reprocessing of the public reads used fastp at Q25 and MiXCR and kept productive beta chains. Under each unique CDR3 protein, matching rows form one entry showing the most common genes and DNA. For this sample the table gives 300,000 to 400,000 distinct CDR3 sequences, of which approximately 15% were detected only once. The biggest ten clones account for 20% to 25% of the sample. Sequenced: PBMCs or a T cell subset sorted from them (not recorded which). Receptor source: a man aged 18 to 29 who had mild COVID-19 (a few samples of this study predate the infection). The sample titles of this study are shuffled in the database, so cell type and time point are left out; the donor was told from shared clones.

This chain connects TRBV5-8 to TRBJ2-7; TRBD1 might be the D (6 bases). The CDR3 has 13 amino acids. CDR1 is SGHTS and CDR2 is YDEGEE in the germline V gene. V dropped 1 base and J dropped 7 bases, with 12 bases sitting between them. For the CDR3, the DNA is TGTGCCAGCAGCTTGCAACAGGGAAGGGAGCAGTACTTC. Translation gives CASSLQQGREQYF.

A few counts support this clonotype. The chain combines TRBV5-1 with TRBJ2-7; maybe TRBD2 (7 bases). V was cut by 4 bases and J by 0 bases, with 17 bases left in between. CDR3 length: 16 amino acids. Germline V gene sequence: CDR1 SGHRS, CDR2 YFSETQ. The CDR3 loop is CASSPEGGHLSYEQYV. CDR3 sequence (DNA): TGCGCCAGCAGCCCGGAGGGGGGGCACCTCTCCTACGAGCAGTACGTC.

The chain recombines TRBV4-2 with TRBJ1-6; D is ambiguous. The germline gives CDR1 LGHNA, CDR2 YNFKEQ. Trimming left V 1 base short and J 9 bases short, with 4 bases between. The CDR3 length is 12 residues. The CDR3 DNA follows: TGTGCCAGCAGCCAAGTGAGTTCACCCCTCCACTTT. It translates to CASSQVSSPLHF.

V usage is TRBV4-3 and J usage is TRBJ1-3; no reliable D call. The length of the CDR3 is 14 residues. V lost 8 bases and J 0 bases, leaving 11 bases between the germline ends. The germline gives CDR1 LGHNA, CDR2 YSLEER. CDR3 loop: CASARGGSGNTIYF. The CDR3 coding sequence is TGCGCCAGCGCCCGGGGAGGCTCTGGAAACACCATATATTTT.

This clonotype was observed a handful of times. Here the CDR3 reads CSVGFGGGTEAFF. CDR3 in DNA: TGCAGCGTTGGTTTTGGGGGGGGCACTGAAGCTTTCTTT. This chain connects TRBV29-1 to TRBJ1-1, with D tentatively TRBD1 (5 bases). The V gene lost 4 bases and the J gene lost 4 bases, with 13 bases spanning the gap. The CDR3 covers 13 residues. Germline CDR1 is SQVTM and CDR2 is ANQGSEA.

This clonotype came up a few times. CDR3 sequence (DNA): TGTGCCAGCAGCAGGACTCACACTGAAGCTTTCTTT. Encoded protein: CASSRTHTEAFF. The genes are TRBV6-2 or TRBV6-3 and TRBJ1-1; D not resolved. Trimming stripped 6 bases from V and 3 bases from J, with 8 bases between. The CDR3 extends over 12 amino acids. Germline V lookup: CDR1 MNHEY, CDR2 SVGEGT.

This chain connects TRBV29-1 to TRBJ2-7; D not certain. V lost 8 bases and J 0 bases, leaving 14 bases between the germline ends. Germline lookup yields CDR1 SQVTM and CDR2 ANQGSEA. CDR3 length: 13 residues. The CDR3 loop is CSPTDRLSYEQYF. In DNA, the CDR3 is TGCAGCCCGACGGACCGACTCTCCTACGAGCAGTACTTC.

The chain has TRBV6-2 or TRBV6-3 and TRBJ2-5; the D is unclear. V shed 7 bases and J shed 3 bases, with 9 bases lying between them. CDR3 length equals 12 residues. CDR1 MNHEY and CDR2 SVGEGT come from the germline V gene. Here the CDR3 reads CASKEREETQYF. As DNA, the CDR3 is TGTGCCAGCAAGGAAAGGGAAGAGACCCAGTACTTC.

J is TRBJ1-3 and V is TRBV20-1; the match to TRBD1 covers 7 bases. Germline V gives CDR1 DFQATT, CDR2 SNEGSKA (reference sequence). Trimming took 5 bases from V and 1 from J; bases not matched to a gene: 14. CDR3 length: 17 residues. The CDR3 is CSAPTHRQGRSGNTIYF. The DNA of the CDR3 is TGCAGTGCTCCGACTCACCGACAGGGTAGATCTGGAAACACCATATATTTT.

This clonotype was picked up a small number of times. The V gene is TRBV7-2, the J gene TRBJ2-5, with 7 nucleotides matching TRBD2. V was pared by 0 bases and J by 4 bases, with 8 bases of the junction left unmatched. The length of the CDR3 is 16 residues. Germline loops: CDR1 SGHTA, CDR2 FQGNSA. CDR3 sequence reads: CASSLAPPGGRETQYF. CDR3 in DNA: TGTGCCAGCAGCTTAGCGCCCCCGGGGGGACGAGAGACCCAGTACTTC.

The chain combines TRBV27 with TRBJ2-1, with D uncertain. Germline CDR1 and CDR2: MNHEY and SMNVEV (reference sequence). The CDR3 runs 13 residues. Trimming took off 4 bases at V and 2 bases at J, with 6 bases between the two ends. Here the CDR3 reads CASSSRAYNEQFF. DNA for the CDR3: TGTGCCAGCAGTTCCCGGGCCTACAATGAGCAGTTCTTC.

This clonotype was counted between two and nine times. This chain joins TRBV4-3 and TRBJ2-2; D tentatively fits TRBD1 or TRBD2 (5 bases each). Trimming removed 0 bases at V and 6 bases at J, with 14 bases between. The CDR3 length is 16 residues. Germline lookup yields CDR1 LGHNA and CDR2 YSLEER. The CDR3 DNA reads as TGCGCCAGCAGCCAAGACGCCGGGACCTTGGCCGGGGAGCTGTTTTTT. Amino acids: CASSQDAGTLAGELFF.

In its sample, this clonotype was seen many times. The chain couples TRBV20-1 to TRBJ2-5, with D perhaps matching TRBD1 or TRBD2 (6 bases each). CDR1 is DFQATT, CDR2 SNEGSKA, per germline (reference sequence). The CDR3 consists of 12 residues. The V end lost 3 bases, the J end lost 3 bases, and 8 bases lay between the germline ends. CDR3 sequence: CSARGGEETQYF. DNA for the CDR3: TGCAGTGCTAGGGGGGGCGAAGAGACCCAGTACTTC.

The chain joins TRBV11-2 to TRBJ2-5; TRBD1 matches 10 bases. V shed 1 base and J 5 bases; nucleotides not matched to a gene: 13. This CDR3 contains 18 residues. Germline V CDR1 and CDR2: SGHAT, FQNNGV. For the CDR3, the DNA is TGTGCCAGCAGCTTAGGGCGGACAGGGGGTTCGAAGTCCGAGACCCAGTACTTC. Residues: CASSLGRTGGSKSETQYF.

The chain uses TRBV18 and TRBJ1-2; no clear D gene. The germline V and J ends were trimmed by 5 bases and 2 bases, with 15 bases remaining between them. This CDR3 has 15 amino acids. Per the germline V gene, CDR1 is KGHSH and CDR2 is LQKENI. Here the CDR3 reads CASSADGVRNYGYTF. DNA of the CDR3: TGTGCCAGCTCAGCCGACGGGGTACGCAACTATGGCTACACCTTC.

This clonotype has more than one count but fewer than ten. The genes are TRBV9 and TRBJ2-5, with 7 positions matching TRBD1. J gave up 4 bases and V 4 bases, and 10 bases lay outside the gene matches. CDR1 is SGDLS and CDR2 is YYNGEE in the germline V gene. The CDR3 is 15 amino acids. The chain's CDR3 is CASSRTGRWGETQYF. The CDR3 bases are TGTGCCAGCAGCAGGACAGGCCGCTGGGGAGAGACCCAGTACTTC. Full variable domain (remainder filled in from reference TRBV9 and TRBJ2-5): DSGVTQTPKHLITATGQRVTLRCSPRSGDLSVYWYQQSLDQGLQFLIQYYNGEERAKGNILERFSAQQFPDLHSELNLSSLELGDSALYFCASSRTGRWGETQYFGPGTRLLVL.

This clonotype turned up a few times. The rearrangement joins TRBV2 to TRBJ2-3; 7 nucleotides match TRBD1. This CDR3 contains 14 residues. Germline-derived CDR1 and CDR2 are SNHLY and FYNNEI. Unmatched junction bases numbered 5, after V lost 7 bases and J lost 1 base. The CDR3 DNA sequence: TGTGCCAGCAAAGACAGGGTAGGCACAGATACGCAGTATTTT. Protein: CASKDRVGTDTQYF.

This clonotype was seen a single time. The V and J genes are TRBV6-6 and TRBJ1-5; no reliable D call. Germline-derived CDR1 and CDR2 are MNHNY and SVGAGI (reference sequence). The CDR3 extends over 14 amino acids. V was cut by 8 bases and J by 1 base, with 12 bases left in between. CDR3 coding DNA: TGTGCCAGCTTAGAGAAAAGAAGCAATCAGCCCCAGCATTTT. Translation: CASLEKRSNQPQHF.

The chain is built from TRBV7-8 and TRBJ1-4; TRBD1 agrees at 7 bases. This CDR3 contains 16 residues. The V and J ends lost 4 bases and 4 bases, in that order; junction bases with no gene match: 9. The V gene's germline CDR1 is SGHVS and CDR2 FQNEAQ. The CDR3 here is CASSSEQGRSNEKLFF. The DNA for the CDR3 is TGTGCCAGCAGCTCCGAACAGGGGAGGAGTAATGAAAAACTGTTTTTT.

A few counts support this clonotype. The chain joins TRBV9 to TRBJ2-1, with a possible D match to TRBD2 (6 bases). This CDR3 is 14 amino acids long. The V gene lost 3 bases and the J gene lost 4 bases, with 11 bases spanning the gap. Per germline, CDR1 SGDLS and CDR2 YYNGEE. The CDR3 sequence: CASSETGTYNEQFF. The CDR3 bases are TGTGCCAGCAGCGAGACCGGGACTTACAATGAGCAGTTCTTC.

This chain connects TRBV7-9 to TRBJ2-7; perhaps TRBD2 as D (5 bases). V dropped 4 bases and J dropped 0 bases, with 16 bases sitting between them. CDR3 length: 16 residues. Germline V gene data show CDR1 as SEHNR and CDR2 as FQNEAQ (reference sequence). CDR3 DNA sequence: TGTGCCAGCAGCTCCTCGGGGTTGCGGATCTCCTACGAGCAGTACTTC. Translated: CASSSSGLRISYEQYF.

This clonotype was detected ten times or more. The chain links TRBV12-3 or TRBV12-4 to TRBJ2-1; 11 bases align to TRBD2. The CDR3 runs 17 residues. Germline trimming cut 6 bases from V and 6 bases from J; bases unmatched to any gene: 13. The CDR3 nucleotides are TGTGCCAGCAGCCACCTTCTTAAGGGACTAGCGGTCAATGAGCAGTTCTTC. Protein product: CASSHLLKGLAVNEQFF.

This clonotype was detected a few times. The chain employs TRBV4-3 and TRBJ2-3, with D possibly TRBD1 on 6 matching bases. Between the trimmed V and J ends, which lost 1 base and 6 bases, there was a span of 14 bases. The V gene's germline CDR1 is LGHNA and CDR2 YSLEER. This CDR3 has 15 amino acids. The DNA for the CDR3 is TGCGCCAGCAGCCAAGTGTCAGGGGTCATGGATACGCAGTATTTT. Protein: CASSQVSGVMDTQYF.

The rearrangement joins TRBV28 to TRBJ1-1, with D unresolved. There are 15 residues in the CDR3. Germline CDR1 MDHEN, CDR2 SYDVKM. Trimming removed 6 bases at V and 4 bases at J, with 18 bases between. The chain's CDR3 is CASSRTPFIGTEAFF. CDR3 in DNA: TGTGCCAGCAGCCGGACCCCCTTTATCGGCACTGAAGCTTTCTTT.

The chain carries TRBV12-3 or TRBV12-4 and TRBJ2-1; 9 nucleotides align to TRBD2. Unmatched junction bases numbered 4, after V lost 3 bases and J lost 7 bases. CDR3 length: 14 amino acids. CDR3 region: CASSFSGLANEQFF. The CDR3 DNA is TGTGCCAGCAGTTTTTCCGGACTAGCGAATGAGCAGTTCTTC.

This clonotype turned up a few times. The chain has TRBV5-1 and TRBJ1-4; D gene uncertain. V gave up 3 bases and J gave up 6 bases, with 15 bases separating them. Germline CDR1 SGHRS, CDR2 YFSETQ. CDR3 length: 15 residues. CDR3 nucleotides: TGCGCCAGCAGCTCTACCGGGGTAGCGCATGAAAAACTGTTTTTT. It yields the protein CASSSTGVAHEKLFF.

This clonotype was seen a few times. The V gene is TRBV19, the J gene TRBJ1-5; 7 bases align to TRBD1. CDR1 is LNHDA and CDR2 is SQIVND in the germline V gene (reference sequence). The CDR3 length is 15 residues. Trimming at V came to 9 bases and at J to 0 bases, leaving 8 bases not matched to a gene. CDR3 protein: CASIGWTGSNQPQHF. Here the CDR3 DNA reads TGTGCCAGCATTGGGTGGACAGGTAGCAATCAGCCCCAGCATTTT.

This clonotype was found a few times. In DNA, the CDR3 is TGTGCCAGCAGCTACGTGGGGGGGCGAGCATATAATTCACCCCTCCACTTT. Amino acids: CASSYVGGRAYNSPLHF. This chain links TRBV6-5 with TRBJ1-6, with D possibly TRBD1 on 6 matching bases. CDR1 MNHEY and CDR2 SVGAGI come from the germline V gene. The CDR3 sequence is 17 residues long. V was pared by 6 bases and J by 4 bases, with 19 bases between.